The 22 T cell receptor beta chains listed next were all sequenced from one sample in a study of human T cells and chemical hapten exposure (dated by TCRdb to the early 2020s). Library construction relied on RACE. The listed sequencing device is NextSeq 500. The raw public reads went through TCRdb reprocessing: fastp at Q25, MiXCR clone calling, in-frame beta chains kept. Here each entry gathers all rows of one CDR3 protein and keeps the most common genes and DNA. Counted in this sample were around 340,000 distinct CDR3 sequences; approximately 6.9% of them appeared once. The biggest ten clones account for 7.5% to 8.5% of the sample. The time point label, read with the paper, signifies: patch test 1, 2 weeks after DPC sensitization. In the paper's terms, the treatment or condition label means: therapeutic diphenylcyclopropenone sensitization with weekly scalp DPC. Source: whole blood, taken in connection with sensitization to the hapten diphenylcyclopropenone (DPC). Receptor source: a young woman with alopecia areata. Some clones in this sample may be carry-over from other donors' samples.

This clonotype has only a few counts. CDR3 nucleotides: TGTGCCAGCAGCCAATCAGACAGGGTGCAGTACTTC. It specifies CASSQSDRVQYF. V gene TRBV3-1 combines with J gene TRBJ2-7; 7 bases match TRBD1. The germline V gene encodes CDR1 LGHDT and CDR2 YNNKEL (reference sequence). This CDR3 spans 12 amino acids. The V and J ends lost 2 bases and 9 bases, in that order; junction bases with no gene match: 4.

This clonotype showed up many times. The chain combines TRBV2 with TRBJ2-6, with D perhaps TRBD2 (6 bases). V lost 2 bases and J 8 bases, leaving 10 bases between the germline ends. This CDR3 is built from 14 residues. Germline V gene data show CDR1 as SNHLY and CDR2 as FYNNEI. CDR3 nucleotides: TGTGCCAGCAGTGAATTGCGGGGACCCAACGTCCTGACTTTC. As protein: CASSELRGPNVLTF.

This clonotype occurred many times. This chain links TRBV10-3 with TRBJ2-2; D tentatively reads TRBD1 or TRBD2 (5 bases each). Germline V CDR1 and CDR2: ENHRY, SYGVKD. V lost 5 bases to trimming and J lost 2 bases, with 9 bases between them. This CDR3 has 14 residues. The CDR3 nucleotides are TGTGCCATCAGTCCCGGGACCAACACCGGGGAGCTGTTTTTT. Residues: CAISPGTNTGELFF.

The V and J genes are TRBV7-2 and TRBJ1-5, with a weak D call TRBD1 (5 bases). Between the trimmed V and J ends, which lost 7 bases and 3 bases, there was a span of 13 bases. Germline CDR1 is SGHTA and CDR2 is FQGNSA. This CDR3 has 14 residues. In DNA, the CDR3 is TGTGCCAGCAACGCGGGACCCACCAATCAGCCCCAGCATTTT. Its translation is CASNAGPTNQPQHF.

There are a few counts of this clonotype. The rearrangement uses TRBV25-1 and TRBJ2-2, with 10 bases lining up with TRBD1. The CDR3 totals 15 residues. Looked up from germline, CDR1 is MGHDK and CDR2 is SYGVNS. V lost 7 bases and J lost 3; bases outside the gene matches: 5. The CDR3 DNA reads TGTGCCAGCAAAAGGGGGACAGGGGACACCGGGGAGCTGTTTTTT. Its translation: CASKRGTGDTGELFF. The whole variable domain, remainder taken from reference TRBV25-1 and TRBJ2-2, is EADIYQTPRYLVIGTGKKITLECSQTMGHDKMYWYQQDPGMELHLIHYSYGVNSTEKGDLSSESTVSRIRTEHFPLTLESARPSHTSQYLCASKRGTGDTGELFFGEGSRLTVL.

This clonotype has only a few counts. The chain couples TRBV28 to TRBJ2-4; 7 nucleotides match TRBD2. CDR3 length: 17 amino acids. The germline gives CDR1 MDHEN, CDR2 SYDVKM. V shed 1 base, J shed 1 base, and the junction held 7 bases outside the gene matches. The chain's CDR3 is CASSLSTGGLAKNIQYF. The DNA of the CDR3 is TGTGCCAGCAGTTTATCTACGGGGGGACTGGCCAAAAACATTCAGTACTTC.

J is TRBJ1-1 and V is TRBV4-2; 7 bases map to TRBD1. Germline V lookup: CDR1 LGHNA, CDR2 YNFKEQ. Trimming removed 6 bases from V and 0 bases from J; junction bases left unmatched: 4. The CDR3 is 14 amino acids. The CDR3 loop is CASRNDRVNTEAFF. For the CDR3, the DNA is TGTGCCAGCAGGAACGACAGGGTGAACACTGAAGCTTTCTTT.

J is TRBJ1-1 and V is TRBV6-2 or TRBV6-3; the D gene is possibly TRBD1 (5 bases). The V end was cut by 6 bases, the J end by 8 bases, with 16 bases between. The germline V gene has CDR1 MNHEY and CDR2 SVGEGT. The CDR3 contains 13 residues. In nucleotides, the CDR3 is TGTGCCAGCAGCTTGACAGAAACGACGGAAGCTTTCTTT. Translated: CASSLTETTEAFF.

This chain connects TRBV14 to TRBJ1-6; D gene unclear. Trimming took off 1 base at V and 9 bases at J, with 10 bases between the two ends. CDR1 is SGHDN, CDR2 FVKESK, per germline. This CDR3 is 14 amino acids long. CDR3 bases: TGTGCCAGCAGCCAAGGTCGAGCTGTTTCACCCCTCCACTTT. Translation: CASSQGRAVSPLHF.

This clonotype has ten or more counts. The rearrangement links TRBV27 to TRBJ2-3, with 14 bases that match TRBD2. CDR1 is MNHEY, CDR2 SMNVEV, per germline (reference sequence). With 4 bases clipped from V and 4 bases from J, the junction kept 10 bases outside the gene matches. The CDR3 length is 18 residues. This chain's CDR3 is CASSSRLAGGHRADTQYF. CDR3 DNA: TGTGCCAGCAGTTCAAGACTAGCGGGGGGGCATAGGGCAGATACGCAGTATTTT.

This clonotype was seen a handful of times. The chain recombines TRBV5-5 with TRBJ1-3; D uncertain. This CDR3 is built from 19 residues. Per germline, CDR1 SGHKS and CDR2 YYEKEE (reference sequence). V lost 0 bases, J lost 0 bases, and 19 bases lay in between. In DNA, the CDR3 is TGTGCCAGCAGCTTGGGGCGGCGGTCCCGGGTCACCTCTGGAAACACCATATATTTT. This sequence encodes CASSLGRRSRVTSGNTIYF.

This clonotype has only a few counts. This rearrangement joins TRBV20-1 to TRBJ1-1; no definite D call. CDR3 size: 12 residues. CDR1 and CDR2 from the germline V gene are DFQATT and SNEGSKA (reference sequence). Trimming stripped 0 bases from V and 7 bases from J, with 9 bases between. The CDR3 coding sequence is TGCAGTGCTAGAGATCCGGGCCTTGAAGCTTTCTTT. Amino acid sequence: CSARDPGLEAFF.

This rearrangement joins TRBV2 to TRBJ2-4; D call uncertain. V was trimmed by 1 base and J by 9 bases, leaving 16 bases between them. Germline values: CDR1 SNHLY, CDR2 FYNNEI. The CDR3 consists of 15 residues. Written as DNA, the CDR3 is TGTGCCAGCAGTGAAGGCAGTCTACCCTGGGGCATTCAGTACTTC. Its protein is CASSEGSLPWGIQYF.

This clonotype was found many times. This CDR3 reads CASSQDIAGAATDTQYF. Here the CDR3 DNA reads TGTGCCAGCAGCCAAGATATAGCGGGGGCCGCCACAGATACGCAGTATTTT. V usage is TRBV14 and J usage is TRBJ2-3; TRBD2 aligns across 9 bases. V was pared by 0 bases and J by 2 bases, with 6 bases of the junction left unmatched. The CDR3 is made up of 17 amino acids. CDR1 and CDR2 (germline): SGHDN, FVKESK. The full variable domain, in which reference TRBV14 and TRBJ2-3 provide the parts outside the CDR3, is EAGVTQFPSHSVIEKGQTVTLRCDPISGHDNLYWYRRVMGKEIKFLLHFVKESKQDESGMPNNRFLAERTGGTYSTLKVQPAELEDSGVYFCASSQDIAGAATDTQYFGPGTRLTVL.

Many counts were recorded for this clonotype. This chain connects TRBV20-1 to TRBJ2-1; D unresolved. CDR3 length: 14 residues. V was clipped by 4 bases and J by 7 bases, with 17 bases between them. Germline assignment: CDR1 DFQATT and CDR2 SNEGSKA (reference sequence). CDR3 protein: CSAIKYGYGNEQFF. The CDR3 region has the DNA TGCAGTGCTATAAAGTACGGCTATGGGAATGAGCAGTTCTTC.

In its sample, this clonotype was seen a few times. The rearrangement links TRBV28 to TRBJ2-5; no clear D gene. The CDR3 loop spans 16 amino acids. Germline CDR1 MDHEN, CDR2 SYDVKM. Trimming pared 3 bases from V and 4 bases from J, leaving 18 bases between. CDR3 in amino acids: CASSFSPIRSPETQYF. CDR3 in DNA: TGTGCCAGCAGTTTCTCGCCCATAAGATCGCCAGAGACCCAGTACTTC.

J is TRBJ2-2 and V is TRBV2; TRBD1 or TRBD2 may be the D gene (5 bases each). Germline CDR1 reads SNHLY; CDR2 reads FYNNEI. Deletions cut 4 bases from V and 3 bases from J, with 15 bases between. CDR3 length: 16 amino acids. The CDR3 nucleotides read TGTGCCAGCAGTGGACTCCCGGGACCGTACACCGGGGAGCTGTTTTTT. Its protein product is CASSGLPGPYTGELFF.

V is TRBV7-9 and J is TRBJ2-1; no clear D gene. CDR3 length: 12 residues. Trimming shortened V by 1 base and J by 13 bases, and 11 bases separated the two germline ends. Germline CDR1 reads SEHNR; CDR2 reads FQNEAQ (reference sequence). The CDR3 DNA reads as TGTGCCAGCAGCTTAGGTTCCCTACCCCAGTTCTTC. Its translation: CASSLGSLPQFF.

This clonotype turned up a few times. V and J are TRBV4-3 and TRBJ2-1, with D possibly matching TRBD2 (6 bases). The CDR3 extends over 15 amino acids. Trimming pared 0 bases from V and 8 bases from J, leaving 14 bases between. From germline, CDR1 is LGHNA and CDR2 YSLEER. The CDR3 DNA follows: TGCGCCAGCAGCCAAGAATGGGGGAAGCGGGATGAGCAGTTCTTC. It is translated as CASSQEWGKRDEQFF.

The J gene is TRBJ1-1, the V gene TRBV14; D may be TRBD1 (5 bases). Trimming pared 3 bases from V and 5 bases from J, leaving 16 bases between. The CDR3 consists of 15 residues. Germline assignment: CDR1 SGHDN and CDR2 FVKESK. The DNA for the CDR3 is TGTGCCAGCAGCCAGCTAGACGGGGGATGGACTGAAGCTTTCTTT. It specifies CASSQLDGGWTEAFF. The whole variable domain, filled in from reference TRBV14 and TRBJ1-1, reads EAGVTQFPSHSVIEKGQTVTLRCDPISGHDNLYWYRRVMGKEIKFLLHFVKESKQDESGMPNNRFLAERTGGTYSTLKVQPAELEDSGVYFCASSQLDGGWTEAFFGQGTRLTVV.

This chain joins TRBV12-3 or TRBV12-4 and TRBJ1-2; maybe TRBD1 (6 bases). This CDR3 is built from 13 residues. The V end lost 6 bases, the J end lost 4 bases, and 12 bases lay between the germline ends. CDR3 coding DNA: TGTGCCAGCAGCCCAACAGGGTTCTATGGCTACACCTTC. Translating it yields CASSPTGFYGYTF.

In nucleotides, the CDR3 is TGTGCCAGCACCTCACCCCCCGAGGGGACCAATGAGCAGTTCTTC. Amino acid sequence: CASTSPPEGTNEQFF. This chain links TRBV12-3 or TRBV12-4 with TRBJ2-1; either TRBD1 or TRBD2 may fit D (5 bases each). With 7 bases removed from V and 6 bases from J, the gap between germline ends came to 19 bases. This CDR3 has 15 amino acids.